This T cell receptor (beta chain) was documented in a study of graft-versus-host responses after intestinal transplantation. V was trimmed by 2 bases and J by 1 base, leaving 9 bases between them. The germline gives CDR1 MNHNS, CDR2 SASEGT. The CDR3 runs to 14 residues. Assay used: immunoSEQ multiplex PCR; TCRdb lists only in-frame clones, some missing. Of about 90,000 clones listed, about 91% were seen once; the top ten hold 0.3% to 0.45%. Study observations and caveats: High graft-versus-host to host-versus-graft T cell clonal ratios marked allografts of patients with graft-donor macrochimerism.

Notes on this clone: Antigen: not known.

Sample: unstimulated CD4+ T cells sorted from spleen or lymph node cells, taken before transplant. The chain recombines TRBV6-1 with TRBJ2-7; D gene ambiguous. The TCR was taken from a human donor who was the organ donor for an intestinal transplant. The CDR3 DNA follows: TGTGCCAGCAGTGAACCCCACCTATCCTACGAGCAGTACTTC. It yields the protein CASSEPHLSYEQYF.